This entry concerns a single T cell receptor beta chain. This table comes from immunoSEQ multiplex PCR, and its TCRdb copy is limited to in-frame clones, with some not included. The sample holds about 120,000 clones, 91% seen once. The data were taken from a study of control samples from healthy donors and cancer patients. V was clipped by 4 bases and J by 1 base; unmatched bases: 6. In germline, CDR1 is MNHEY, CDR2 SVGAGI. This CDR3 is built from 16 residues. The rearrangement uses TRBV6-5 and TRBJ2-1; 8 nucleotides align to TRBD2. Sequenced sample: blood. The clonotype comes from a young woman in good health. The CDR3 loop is CASSSRGAKSYNEQFF. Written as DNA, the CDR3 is TGTGCCAGCAGTTCGCGGGGGGCTAAGTCCTACAATGAGCAGTTCTTC.